Sequencing of this T cell receptor beta chain was carried out in a study of T cells in Graves' hyperthyroidism and ophthalmopathy. Study at large: Peripheral blood collection took place at initial diagnosis, before any treatment.

With V trimmed by 2 bases and J by 3 bases, 1 base remained unmatched. CDR1 and CDR2 from the germline V gene are KGHDR and SFDVKD. The CDR3 runs to 15 residues. Study outcomes and limitations: In the blood, most expanded thyroid clonotypes above 0.001 appeared as well.

TCR beta CDR3 regions were amplified from RNA transcripts. HTBI primers were used for first-round RT-PCR of the TCR CDR3. A single record per CDR3 protein comes from TCRdb applying MiXCR to the multiplex PCR reads. The sample has roughly 530,000 distinct CDR3 sequences; 15% to 20% are singletons. The table lists this clonotype with many counts. The antigen remains undetermined. J is TRBJ2-2 and V is TRBV24-1, with 8 bases lining up with TRBD1. The sample comprised blood. The sequence was collected from a woman between 18 and 30 years old with Graves' ophthalmopathy. The DNA for the CDR3 is TGTGCCACCAGTGATTCGGGACAGGACACCGGGGAGCTGTTTTTT. Translated: CATSDSGQDTGELFF.